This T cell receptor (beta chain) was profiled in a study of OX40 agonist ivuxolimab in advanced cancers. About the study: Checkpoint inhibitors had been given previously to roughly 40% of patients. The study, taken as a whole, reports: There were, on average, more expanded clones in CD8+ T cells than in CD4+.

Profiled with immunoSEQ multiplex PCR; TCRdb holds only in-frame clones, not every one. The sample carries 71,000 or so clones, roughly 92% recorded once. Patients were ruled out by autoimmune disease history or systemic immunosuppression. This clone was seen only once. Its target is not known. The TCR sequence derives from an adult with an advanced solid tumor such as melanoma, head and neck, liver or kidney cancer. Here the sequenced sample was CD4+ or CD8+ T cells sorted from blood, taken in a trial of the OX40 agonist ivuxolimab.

The CDR3 region is CASSNLRGSGNTIYF. CDR3 bases: TGTGCCAGTAGTAACCTGCGAGGCTCTGGAAACACCATATATTTT. This chain joins TRBV19 and TRBJ1-3, with D uncertain. The V gene lost 4 bases and the J gene lost 0 bases, with 10 bases spanning the gap. This CDR3 has 15 residues. In germline, CDR1 is LNHDA, CDR2 SQIVND (reference sequence).